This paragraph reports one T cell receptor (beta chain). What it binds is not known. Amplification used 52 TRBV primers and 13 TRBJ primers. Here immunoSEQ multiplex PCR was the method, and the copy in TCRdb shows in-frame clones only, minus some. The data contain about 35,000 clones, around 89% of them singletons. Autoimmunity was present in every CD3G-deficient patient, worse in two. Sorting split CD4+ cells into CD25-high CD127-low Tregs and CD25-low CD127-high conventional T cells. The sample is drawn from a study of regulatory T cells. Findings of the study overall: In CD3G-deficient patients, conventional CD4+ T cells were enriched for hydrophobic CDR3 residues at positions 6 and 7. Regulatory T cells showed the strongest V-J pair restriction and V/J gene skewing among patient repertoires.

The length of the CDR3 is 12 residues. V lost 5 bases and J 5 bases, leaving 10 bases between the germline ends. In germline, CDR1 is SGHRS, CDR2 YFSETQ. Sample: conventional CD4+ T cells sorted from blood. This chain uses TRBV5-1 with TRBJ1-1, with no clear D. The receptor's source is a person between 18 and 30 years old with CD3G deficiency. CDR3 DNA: TGCGCCAGCAGGGGTCTGAGGACTGAAGCTTTCTTT. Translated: CASRGLRTEAFF.